This T cell receptor (beta chain) was observed in a study of blood T cell repertoires in COVID-19. Study at large: Samples of COVID-19 (acute and convalescent) were obtained from the United States, Italy and Spain. Nucleic acid was either cDNA or gDNA, and it came from T cells, B-cell-depleted T cells, or PBMCs.

Germline lookup yields CDR1 MNHNY and CDR2 SVGAGI (reference sequence). Trimming pared 7 bases from V and 5 bases from J, leaving 18 bases between. The CDR3 covers 15 residues. In the study's own analysis: Scientists estimated how many nucleated cells there were by amplifying reference gene primers. Profiling relied on immunoSEQ multiplex PCR, and the TCRdb table lists in-frame clones only, not all of them. V and J calls and clone size are those listed in that table; D and trimming were worked out from the DNA. The sample consists of 70,000 to 90,000 clones, around nine tenths of them appearing once. Recruited during active infection, patients (from Seattle) were subsequently followed longitudinally.

The chain combines TRBV6-6 with TRBJ1-5; D is unresolved. This TCR came from a man older than 75 with COVID-19, enrolled during active disease. Sequencing was carried out using peripheral blood. The CDR3 region has the DNA TGTGCCAGCACCCTCTACTCCCGATTAGATCAGCCCCAGCATTTT. Residues: CASTLYSRLDQPQHF.